This record covers a single TCR beta chain. These data originate in a study of T cells expressing NK-cell markers. TCRdb reprocessed the 5' RACE reads, keeping one entry per CDR3 protein, no DNA. This sample contains some 460,000 distinct CDR3 sequences. Germline V gene sequence: CDR1 KGHSH, CDR2 LQKENI. The CDR3 has 17 amino acids. The receptor was derived from a woman aged 50 to 60 in good health. The chain couples TRBV18 to TRBJ2-4; there is no DNA to check the TCRdb D call of TRBD2. The sequencing input was blood T cells: a sorted CD56 or NKG2C T cell subset, CD4+ or CD8+ T cells, or bulk PBMC T cells (not recorded which). CDR3 residues: CASSPETVRAGVGIQYF.